The 25 T cell receptor beta chains given below trace back to one sample, sequenced in a study of T cells after yellow fever vaccination. TCRdb fed the 5' RACE reads into MiXCR, producing one record per CDR3 protein. The table includes some 340,000 distinct CDR3 sequences, roughly 10% detected once. Source: CD4+ T cells sorted from PBMCs, taken 45 days after the yellow fever booster vaccination. Every receptor here comes from a man younger than 30 who received the YFV17D yellow fever vaccine.

J is TRBJ2-6 and V is TRBV5-6; no clear D. The CDR3 is 13 amino acids. In germline, CDR1 is SGHDT, CDR2 YYEEEE. V shed 2 bases and J shed 4 bases, with 4 bases lying between them. CDR3 nucleotides: TGTGCCAGCAGCTTCGGCGGGGCCAACGTCCTGACTTTC. Protein product: CASSFGGANVLTF. Combining the CDR3 with reference TRBV5-6 and TRBJ2-6 gives the whole variable domain DAGVTQSPTHLIKTRGQQVTLRCSPKSGHDTVSWYQQALGQGPQFIFQYYEEEERQRGNFPDRFSGHQFPNYSSELNVNALLLGDSALYLCASSFGGANVLTFGAGSRLTVL.

The CDR3 is CASSGGLGSYNEQFF. CDR3 DNA sequence: TGTGCCAGCAGCGGGGGGTTAGGCTCCTACAATGAGCAGTTCTTC. The V gene is TRBV7-2, the J gene TRBJ2-1; TRBD2 might be the D (6 bases). The CDR3 runs 15 residues. V was pared by 5 bases and J by 0 bases, with 11 bases between. Germline-derived CDR1 and CDR2 are SGHTA and FQGNSA. Drawing the rest from reference TRBV7-2 and TRBJ2-1, the complete variable domain is GAGVSQSPSNKVTEKGKDVELRCDPISGHTALYWYRQSLGQGLEFLIYFQGNSAPDKSGLPSDRFSAERTGGSVSTLTIQRTQQEDSAVYLCASSGGLGSYNEQFFGPGTRLTVL.

V usage is TRBV2 and J usage is TRBJ2-3; 7 bases map to TRBD2. With V trimmed by 3 bases and J by 7 bases, 1 base remained unmatched. Germline CDR1 is SNHLY and CDR2 is FYNNEI. CDR3 length: 12 residues. The CDR3 region is CASSERGYTQYF. CDR3 DNA: TGTGCCAGCAGTGAGCGGGGGTATACGCAGTATTTT.

This clonotype was observed a few times. The chain has TRBV4-3 and TRBJ2-7, with TRBD2 as a possible D gene (5 bases). V was pared by 4 bases and J by 7 bases, with 17 bases between. The CDR3 has 14 amino acids. Germline CDR1 LGHNA, CDR2 YSLEER. The CDR3 nucleotides read TGCGCCAGCAGCCGAGGAAGCCCTACGGGGGAGCAGTACTTC. The encoded protein is CASSRGSPTGEQYF.

This clonotype was seen at least ten times. The chain joins TRBV5-6 to TRBJ1-1, with 10 bases fitting TRBD1. Trimming cost V 4 bases and J 11 bases; bases outside gene matches: 8. The CDR3 length is 13 residues. From germline, CDR1 is SGHDT and CDR2 YYEEEE. DNA of the CDR3: TGTGCCAGCAGCATCCACCGGACAGGGGGGGCTTTCTTT. It codes for CASSIHRTGGAFF. The entire variable domain, with the rest obtained from reference TRBV5-6 and TRBJ1-1, is as follows: DAGVTQSPTHLIKTRGQQVTLRCSPKSGHDTVSWYQQALGQGPQFIFQYYEEEERQRGNFPDRFSGHQFPNYSSELNVNALLLGDSALYLCASSIHRTGGAFFGQGTRLTVV.

CDR3 amino acids: CASSLARQSEAFF. The CDR3 DNA reads TGTGCCAGCAGCTTAGCGAGGCAGTCTGAAGCTTTCTTT. V is TRBV7-2 and J is TRBJ1-1; D unresolved. Trimming removed 0 bases from V and 6 bases from J, with 8 bases in between. Germline CDR1 SGHTA, CDR2 FQGNSA. CDR3 size: 13 residues.

This rearrangement joins TRBV20-1 to TRBJ1-5; no clear D gene. This CDR3 has 11 residues. Trimming stripped 1 base from V and 9 bases from J, with 7 bases between. Germline lookup yields CDR1 DFQATT and CDR2 SNEGSKA (reference sequence). The CDR3 bases are TGCAGTGCTAGAGGGTGGACGCCCCAGCATTTT. This translates into CSARGWTPQHF.

The genes are TRBV7-2 and TRBJ2-7; a weak D match, TRBD1 (6 bases). Germline-derived CDR1 and CDR2 are SGHTA and FQGNSA. The CDR3 contains 15 residues. V lost 1 base and J lost 0, with 10 bases in between. As DNA, the CDR3 is TGTGCCAGCAGCTTAGAAGGGACACTCTCCTACGAGCAGTACTTC. Translation: CASSLEGTLSYEQYF.

In nucleotides, the CDR3 is TGTGCCAGCAGCTCAGGGCTCAGGGGCTTCTCTGGAAACACCATATATTTT. Translating gives CASSSGLRGFSGNTIYF. This chain joins TRBV5-8 and TRBJ1-3, with D possibly TRBD1 on 6 matching bases. Trimming stripped 3 bases from V and 0 bases from J, with 16 bases between. Germline loops: CDR1 SGHTS, CDR2 YDEGEE. The CDR3 contains 17 residues.

The rearrangement joins TRBV6-6 to TRBJ1-5, with D perhaps matching TRBD1 (6 bases). V was cut by 11 bases and J by 4 bases, with 15 bases left in between. Germline V gene sequence: CDR1 MNHNY, CDR2 SVGAGI (reference sequence). This CDR3 is 13 amino acids long. The CDR3 nucleotides read TGTGCCGTCCGGGACACAGTTAATCAGCCCCAGCATTTT. It yields the protein CAVRDTVNQPQHF.

This clonotype was seen ten or more times. The J gene is TRBJ2-5, the V gene TRBV5-1, with unresolved D. Germline values: CDR1 SGHRS, CDR2 YFSETQ. The length of the CDR3 is 14 residues. V was pared by 0 bases and J by 5 bases, with 11 bases between. CDR3 sequence reads: CASSLARVLETQYF. The DNA for the CDR3 is TGCGCCAGCAGCTTGGCCCGGGTCTTGGAGACCCAGTACTTC.

This rearrangement joins TRBV2 to TRBJ2-3, with D uncertain. From germline, CDR1 is SNHLY and CDR2 FYNNEI. The CDR3 length is 14 residues. V lost 4 bases to trimming and J lost 1 base, with 9 bases between them. As DNA, the CDR3 is TGTGCCAGCAGTGCCACAACCCGCACAGATACGCAGTATTTT. Encoded protein: CASSATTRTDTQYF.

This chain uses TRBV10-3 with TRBJ1-2, with 7 bases that match TRBD1. The CDR3 contains 15 residues. V shed 0 bases, J shed 1 base, and the junction held 2 bases outside the gene matches. Germline loops: CDR1 ENHRY, CDR2 SYGVKD. As DNA, the CDR3 is TGTGCCATCAGTGAGTCCGGACAGGATAACTATGGCTACACCTTC. As protein: CAISESGQDNYGYTF.

This clonotype was counted between two and nine times. This sequence joins TRBV5-1 and TRBJ2-3; 13 positions agree with TRBD2. Losses at the gene ends were 0 bases for V and 4 bases for J; bases not matched to a gene: 5. Germline assignment: CDR1 SGHRS and CDR2 YFSETQ. The length of the CDR3 is 17 residues. In nucleotides, the CDR3 is TGCGCCAGCAGCTTGGCTCCTACTAGCGGGGGGGCAGATACGCAGTATTTT. Its protein product is CASSLAPTSGGADTQYF. Using reference TRBV5-1 and TRBJ2-3 for the parts outside the CDR3, the full variable domain is KAGVTQTPRYLIKTRGQQVTLSCSPISGHRSVSWYQQTPGQGLQFLFEYFSETQRNKGNFPGRFSGRQFSNSRSEMNVSTLELGDSALYLCASSLAPTSGGADTQYFGPGTRLTVL.

The V call is TRBV29-1, the J call TRBJ1-4, with a weak D call TRBD1 (6 bases). The CDR3 has 13 residues. CDR1 and CDR2 (germline): SQVTM, ANQGSEA. Trimming took 6 bases from V and 6 from J, leaving 14 bases between them. In nucleotides, the CDR3 is TGCAGCGTCACAGGGCCGGGGGATGAAAAACTGTTTTTT. This encodes CSVTGPGDEKLFF.

This clonotype was observed a few times. This sequence joins TRBV10-2 and TRBJ1-1; no firm D call. V was trimmed by 6 bases and J by 3 bases, leaving 11 bases between them. CDR1 WSHSY and CDR2 SAAADI come from the germline V gene. The CDR3 contains 13 residues. The CDR3 here is CASRADRDTEAFF. The CDR3 coding sequence is TGCGCCAGCAGGGCCGACCGGGACACTGAAGCTTTCTTT.

In its sample, this clonotype was seen many times. The gene calls are TRBV5-1 and TRBJ2-5; TRBD2 matches at 11 bases. V trimming: 4 bases; J trimming: 0 bases; junction bases outside the gene matches: 8. In germline, CDR1 is SGHRS, CDR2 YFSETQ. The CDR3 consists of 17 residues. CDR3 in DNA: TGCGCCAGCAGCCCGGGATCTAGCGGGGGGTACCAAGAGACCCAGTACTTC. The encoded protein is CASSPGSSGGYQETQYF. Together with reference TRBV5-1 and TRBJ2-5, the CDR3 gives the full variable domain: KAGVTQTPRYLIKTRGQQVTLSCSPISGHRSVSWYQQTPGQGLQFLFEYFSETQRNKGNFPGRFSGRQFSNSRSEMNVSTLELGDSALYLCASSPGSSGGYQETQYFGPGTRLLVL.

There are a few counts of this clonotype. The V gene is TRBV27, the J gene TRBJ2-6; the D is unclear. Germline values: CDR1 MNHEY, CDR2 SMNVEV (reference sequence). The CDR3 loop spans 17 amino acids. Trimming stripped 3 bases from V and 0 bases from J, with 12 bases between. In DNA, the CDR3 is TGTGCCAGCAGTTTGTATCCTAGGACCTCTGGGGCCAACGTCCTGACTTTC. It encodes CASSLYPRTSGANVLTF.

This clonotype was observed a handful of times. V is TRBV2 and J is TRBJ1-2; no definite D call. The CDR3 is 14 residues long. CDR1 SNHLY and CDR2 FYNNEI come from the germline V gene. V was pared by 8 bases and J by 2 bases, with 15 bases between. The CDR3 nucleotides read TGTGCCAGCCGCCTCTCTCGGTCCAACTATGGCTACACCTTC. Its translation is CASRLSRSNYGYTF.

The chain carries TRBV6-6 and TRBJ1-3; no reliable D call. The CDR3 totals 14 residues. CDR1 is MNHNY, CDR2 SVGAGI, per germline (reference sequence). V shed 7 bases and J shed 0 bases, with 10 bases lying between them. As DNA, the CDR3 is TGTGCCAGCACCGGTAGGGTCTCTGGAAACACCATATATTTT. Protein sequence: CASTGRVSGNTIYF.

The chain couples TRBV7-8 to TRBJ1-2; 7 nucleotides line up with TRBD1. The junction had 4 bases not matched to a gene; V was cut back by 3 bases and J by 0 bases. The CDR3 runs to 15 residues. In germline, CDR1 is SGHVS, CDR2 FQNEAQ. DNA for the CDR3: TGTGCCAGCAGCTTTTTACAGGGGTCTAACTATGGCTACACCTTC. The encoded protein is CASSFLQGSNYGYTF.

This clonotype was observed a handful of times. The CDR3 nucleotides read TGTGCCAGCAGCCGGGACATCAACAATCAGCCCCAGCATTTT. Protein product: CASSRDINNQPQHF. The chain couples TRBV7-8 to TRBJ1-5, with D maybe TRBD1 (6 bases). The CDR3 covers 14 residues. The germline V gene encodes CDR1 SGHVS and CDR2 FQNEAQ. V lost 5 bases and J lost 3, with 11 bases in between.

This clonotype has a count of ten or more. The genes are TRBV4-3 and TRBJ1-2, with TRBD1 as a possible D gene (5 bases). The CDR3 is 16 amino acids. CDR1 and CDR2 (germline): LGHNA, YSLEER. V was trimmed by 4 bases and J by 4 bases, leaving 19 bases between them. This chain's CDR3 is CASSRARDRPLYGYTF. DNA of the CDR3: TGCGCCAGCAGCCGGGCCCGAGACAGACCCCTCTATGGCTACACCTTC.

This clonotype has just a few counts. The V and J genes are TRBV2 and TRBJ2-7; the match to TRBD1 covers 8 bases. V lost 4 bases to trimming and J lost 5 bases; unmatched junction nucleotides: 10. This CDR3 has 15 residues. CDR1 and CDR2 from the germline V gene are SNHLY and FYNNEI. For the CDR3, the DNA is TGTGCCAGCAGTGCGCCCTCCAGGGGGCTGGACGAGCAGTACGTC. Encoded protein: CASSAPSRGLDEQYV.

This clonotype was detected ten times or more. The rearrangement uses TRBV20-1 and TRBJ2-3; TRBD1 matches at 8 bases. V lost 4 bases to trimming and J lost 5 bases; unmatched junction nucleotides: 8. The germline V gene has CDR1 DFQATT and CDR2 SNEGSKA (reference sequence). The CDR3 sequence is 14 residues long. In nucleotides, the CDR3 is TGCAGTGCTACGGGGGACAGGACGGGAGATACGCAGTATTTT. Its protein product is CSATGDRTGDTQYF.